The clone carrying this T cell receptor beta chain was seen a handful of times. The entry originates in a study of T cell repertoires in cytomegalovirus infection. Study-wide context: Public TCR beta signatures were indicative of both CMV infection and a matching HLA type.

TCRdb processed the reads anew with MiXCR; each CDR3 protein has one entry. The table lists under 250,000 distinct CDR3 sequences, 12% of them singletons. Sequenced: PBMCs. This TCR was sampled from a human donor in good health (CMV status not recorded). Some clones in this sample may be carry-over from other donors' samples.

CDR3 in amino acids: CATRSGTSTYEQYF. DNA of the CDR3: TGTGCCACCCGATCCGGGACTAGCACCTACGAGCAGTACTTC. The V and J genes are TRBV6-5 and TRBJ2-7; TRBD2 agrees at 9 bases. V lost 10 bases, J lost 2 bases, and 9 bases stayed unmatched. The CDR3 is made up of 14 amino acids. CDR1 and CDR2 from the germline V gene are MNHEY and SVGAGI.